This T cell receptor (beta chain) was recorded in a study of spatial heterogeneity in lung cancer. Across the whole study: On average, each unique TCR and UMI combination appeared more than ten times in raw reads.

About this clonotype: As yet, its antigen is unknown. As an off-target read in a library built for alpha chains, this beta chain has a frequency of little significance.

Time point in this sample: sample taken at primary tumor resection. The donors, roughly 70 patients with untreated early-stage non-small cell lung cancer, provided the samples. Whole RNA, which was extracted from tumor, nontumor lung tissue or frozen PBMC, was sequenced without any cell sorting. Unique molecular identifiers, one per molecule, were present on every TCR cDNA molecule. TCRdb independently ran MiXCR on the 5' RACE reads; one entry per CDR3 protein. The sample carries about 11,000 distinct CDR3 sequences, 4.5% to 6.5% recorded once. Findings and caveats of the study: Mutation counts in tumors were tracked by counts of expanded intratumoral alpha and beta TCRs.

The TCR was taken from a male donor with early-stage non-small cell lung cancer. The material sequenced was lung tumor tissue, taken at surgery.

The CDR3 sequence is CASSFVQGKDTQYF. In DNA, the CDR3 is TGTGCCAGCAGTTTCGTACAGGGTAAAGATACGCAGTATTTT. The genes are TRBV28 and TRBJ2-3; possible D gene TRBD1, 6 bases. The germline gives CDR1 MDHEN, CDR2 SYDVKM. V was shortened by 3 bases and J by 5 bases, with 12 bases between the two germline ends. The CDR3 is 14 residues long.